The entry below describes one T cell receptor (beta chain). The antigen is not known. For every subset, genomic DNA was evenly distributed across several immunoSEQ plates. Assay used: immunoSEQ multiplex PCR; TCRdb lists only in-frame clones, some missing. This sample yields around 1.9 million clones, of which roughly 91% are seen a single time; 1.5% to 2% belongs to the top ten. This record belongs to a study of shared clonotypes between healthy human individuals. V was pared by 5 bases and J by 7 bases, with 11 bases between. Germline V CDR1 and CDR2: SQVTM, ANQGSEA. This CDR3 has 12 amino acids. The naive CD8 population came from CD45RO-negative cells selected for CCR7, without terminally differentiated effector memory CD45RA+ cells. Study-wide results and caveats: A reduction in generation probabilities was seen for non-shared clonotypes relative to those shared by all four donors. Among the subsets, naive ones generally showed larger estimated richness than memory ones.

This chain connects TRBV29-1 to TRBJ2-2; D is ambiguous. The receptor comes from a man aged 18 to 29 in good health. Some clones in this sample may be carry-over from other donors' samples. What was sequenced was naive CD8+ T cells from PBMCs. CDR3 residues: CSVSAPNGELFF. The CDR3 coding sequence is TGCAGCGTTTCAGCCCCAAACGGGGAGCTGTTTTTT.